This T cell receptor (beta chain) was sequenced for a study of blood T cell repertoires in COVID-19. Study-level information: PBMCs, B-cell-depleted T cells, or T cells were the source of the cDNA or gDNA that made up the material.

Original methodology: Reference gene primer amplification yielded estimated nucleated cell counts. Clones were sequenced by immunoSEQ multiplex PCR, and TCRdb holds only the in-frame ones, with some missing. That table is the source of V, J and clone size, and D and trimming were worked out from the DNA. This table has some 66,000 clones, approximately 90% appearing once. The sequence came from a human donor in a cohort sampled during active COVID-19. The sample comprised peripheral blood.

The CDR3 here is CASSLPFPGEQYF. CDR3 DNA: TGTGCCAGCAGCTTACCTTTTCCGGGCGAGCAGTACTTC. The V gene is TRBV5-4, the J gene TRBJ2-7; no firm D call. CDR1 and CDR2 (germline): SGHNT, YYREEE (reference sequence). This CDR3 spans 13 amino acids. V dropped 2 bases and J dropped 6 bases, with 12 bases sitting between them.